Each of the 25 T cell receptor beta chains below was sequenced from the same sample in a study of human T cells and chemical hapten exposure. TCRdb analysed the RACE reads with MiXCR anew, one entry per CDR3 protein. This table has 65,000 to 80,000 distinct CDR3 sequences, over 9% appearing once. Time point reported: patch test 1, 2 weeks after DPC sensitization. Treatment in this sample: therapeutic diphenylcyclopropenone sensitization with weekly scalp DPC. The sample was whole blood, taken in connection with sensitization to the hapten diphenylcyclopropenone (DPC). The receptor set was obtained from a woman aged 45-59 years with alopecia areata. Some clones in this sample may be carry-over from other donors' samples.

This clonotype was picked up a small number of times. The chain links TRBV5-1 to TRBJ1-4; D gene unclear. The CDR3 loop spans 16 amino acids. The V end was cut by 5 bases, the J end by 6 bases, with 20 bases between. The germline gives CDR1 SGHRS, CDR2 YFSETQ. CDR3 in amino acids: CASSRAPTAADEKLFF. The CDR3 region has the DNA TGCGCCAGCAGTCGAGCCCCGACCGCCGCCGATGAAAAACTGTTTTTT. Based on the CDR3 plus reference TRBV5-1 and TRBJ1-4, the full variable domain is KAGVTQTPRYLIKTRGQQVTLSCSPISGHRSVSWYQQTPGQGLQFLFEYFSETQRNKGNFPGRFSGRQFSNSRSEMNVSTLELGDSALYLCASSRAPTAADEKLFFGSGTQLSVL.

This clonotype has a handful of counts. This rearrangement joins TRBV5-1 to TRBJ2-3; tentatively, D is TRBD2 (6 bases). CDR1 and CDR2 from the germline V gene are SGHRS and YFSETQ. Trimming left V 4 bases short and J 5 bases short, with 8 bases between. CDR3 size: 12 residues. The CDR3, as DNA: TGCGCCAGCAGCCCGGAGGGAGATACGCAGTATTTT. Amino acids: CASSPEGDTQYF.

A few counts support this clonotype. This chain connects TRBV29-1 to TRBJ2-4, with 8 bases that match TRBD2. J gave up 6 bases and V 5 bases, and 6 bases lay outside the gene matches. The CDR3 is 13 residues long. Looked up from germline, CDR1 is SQVTM and CDR2 is ANQGSEA. CDR3 in amino acids: CSVPGRDRNIQYF. CDR3 coding DNA: TGCAGCGTTCCCGGGAGGGATAGAAACATTCAGTACTTC.

The rearrangement uses TRBV11-2 and TRBJ1-3; 7 nucleotides agree with TRBD1. The germline CDR1 and CDR2 sequences are SGHAT and FQNNGV. Germline trimming cut 4 bases from V and 3 bases from J; bases unmatched to any gene: 6. The CDR3 has 15 amino acids. CDR3 bases: TGTGCCAGCAGCTCCAGACAGGGCGTTGGAAACACCATATATTTT. It yields the protein CASSSRQGVGNTIYF. The full variable domain, in which reference TRBV11-2 and TRBJ1-3 provide the parts outside the CDR3, is EAGVAQSPRYKIIEKRQSVAFWCNPISGHATLYWYQQILGQGPKLLIQFQNNGVVDDSQLPKDRFSAERLKGVDSTLKIQPAKLEDSAVYLCASSSRQGVGNTIYFGEGSWLTVV.

This clonotype was seen many times. The chain links TRBV5-5 to TRBJ2-4; D is unresolved. Germline V gene sequence: CDR1 SGHKS, CDR2 YYEKEE (reference sequence). This CDR3 comprises 14 residues. V lost 3 bases and J 5 bases, leaving 12 bases between the germline ends. The CDR3 is CASSYGEYQNIQYF. The DNA of the CDR3 is TGTGCCAGCAGCTATGGAGAGTACCAAAACATTCAGTACTTC.

The chain employs TRBV29-1 and TRBJ1-2, with D maybe TRBD1 (6 bases). The CDR3 is made up of 13 amino acids. V was shortened by 6 bases and J by 2 bases, with 13 bases between the two germline ends. Germline V gene data show CDR1 as SQVTM and CDR2 as ANQGSEA. The CDR3 region is CSVGHGLNYGYTF. The CDR3 DNA follows: TGCAGCGTGGGACACGGCCTAAACTATGGCTACACCTTC.

This chain uses TRBV3-1 with TRBJ2-7; 7 bases fit TRBD1. CDR1 is LGHDT, CDR2 YNNKEL, per germline (reference sequence). The CDR3 spans 15 residues. V gave up 2 bases and J gave up 0 bases; unmatched junction bases: 4. Here the CDR3 reads CASSQRGQSSYEQYF. CDR3 nucleotides: TGTGCCAGCAGCCAAAGGGGACAGAGCTCCTACGAGCAGTACTTC.

This clonotype has only a few counts. The chain carries TRBV4-1 and TRBJ2-1; possible D gene TRBD2, 5 bases. Trimming stripped 5 bases from V and 4 bases from J, with 15 bases between. Germline CDR1 and CDR2: MGHRA and YSYEKL. The CDR3 contains 15 residues. CDR3: CASSSALAEYNEQFF. The CDR3 DNA sequence: TGCGCCAGCAGCTCCGCCCTAGCCGAGTACAATGAGCAGTTCTTC.

This clonotype has a handful of counts. The chain couples TRBV10-3 to TRBJ2-3; D is unclear. The CDR3 has 13 residues. The germline gives CDR1 ENHRY, CDR2 SYGVKD. The V end lost 4 bases, the J end lost 4 bases, and 9 bases lay between the germline ends. DNA of the CDR3: TGTGCCATCAGTGGAGGTGCCGCAGATACGCAGTATTTT. It is translated as CAISGGAADTQYF.

This sequence joins TRBV28 and TRBJ1-4; D call uncertain. Per germline, CDR1 MDHEN and CDR2 SYDVKM. The CDR3 sequence is 16 residues long. The V gene lost 6 bases and the J gene lost 3 bases, with 17 bases spanning the gap. The CDR3 DNA is TGTGCCAGCAGCGATTGGGGTCAGGCCCCTAATGAAAAACTGTTTTTT. Protein: CASSDWGQAPNEKLFF. Full variable domain (remainder filled in from reference TRBV28 and TRBJ1-4): DVKVTQSSRYLVKRTGEKVFLECVQDMDHENMFWYRQDPGLGLRLIYFSYDVKMKEKGDIPEGYSVSREKKERFSLILESASTNQTSMYLCASSDWGQAPNEKLFFGSGTQLSVL.

The rearrangement uses TRBV7-9 and TRBJ2-7; 9 bases are shared with TRBD1. V shed 4 bases, J shed 11 bases, and the junction held 6 bases outside the gene matches. The germline CDR1 and CDR2 sequences are SEHNR and FQNEAQ (reference sequence). CDR3 length: 12 residues. The CDR3 DNA reads as TGTGCCAGCAGCTCCGCCGACAGGGGGAAGTACTTC. Its protein product is CASSSADRGKYF.

This chain joins TRBV4-2 and TRBJ2-3; D remains unclear. V lost 0 bases, J lost 0 bases, and 7 bases lay in between. Germline V gene lookup returns CDR1 LGHNA and CDR2 YNFKEQ. The CDR3 loop spans 15 amino acids. CDR3 protein: CASSQDELSTDTQYF. The CDR3 region has the DNA TGTGCCAGCAGCCAAGATGAACTGAGCACAGATACGCAGTATTTT.

This clonotype occurred many times. J is TRBJ2-1 and V is TRBV12-3 or TRBV12-4; maybe TRBD1 (6 bases). The CDR3 sequence is 15 residues long. The V gene lost 2 bases and the J gene lost 9 bases, with 17 bases spanning the gap. The CDR3: CASSLSAGVVGEQFF. The CDR3 DNA reads TGTGCCAGCAGTTTATCGGCAGGGGTGGTGGGTGAGCAGTTCTTC.

The sample holds a few counts of this clonotype. V is TRBV2 and J is TRBJ2-6; D gene uncertain. The V end was cut by 6 bases, the J end by 2 bases, with 11 bases between. CDR1 is SNHLY and CDR2 is FYNNEI in the germline V gene. The CDR3 covers 15 residues. For the CDR3, the DNA is TGTGCCAGCAGCACCCGTATCCCTGGGGCCAACGTCCTGACTTTC. Translating gives CASSTRIPGANVLTF.

The J gene is TRBJ2-3, the V gene TRBV7-9, with a weak D call TRBD2 (6 bases). Looked up from germline, CDR1 is SEHNR and CDR2 is FQNEAQ (reference sequence). Trimming took off 3 bases at V and 4 bases at J, with 11 bases between the two ends. CDR3 length: 14 amino acids. This CDR3 is CASSFGGSADTQYF. Written as DNA, the CDR3 is TGTGCCAGCAGCTTTGGAGGGTCCGCAGATACGCAGTATTTT. The whole variable domain, remainder taken from reference TRBV7-9 and TRBJ2-3, is DTGVSQNPRHKITKRGQNVTFRCDPISEHNRLYWYRQTLGQGPEFLTYFQNEAQLEKSRLLSDRFSAERPKGSFSTLEIQRTEQGDSAMYLCASSFGGSADTQYFGPGTRLTVL.

This clonotype has more than one count but fewer than ten. The chain is built from TRBV5-4 and TRBJ1-4; no reliable D call. The V gene lost 3 bases and the J gene lost 3 bases, with 12 bases spanning the gap. Germline CDR1 and CDR2: SGHNT and YYREEE (reference sequence). The CDR3 runs to 15 residues. CDR3 nucleotides: TGTGCCAGCAGCTCCTCGGATAGGCCTAATGAAAAACTGTTTTTT. It translates to CASSSSDRPNEKLFF.

This clonotype was detected a few times. This sequence joins TRBV7-2 and TRBJ2-7; D gene unclear. V was clipped by 0 bases and J by 7 bases, with 10 bases between them. Germline V gives CDR1 SGHTA, CDR2 FQGNSA. The CDR3 loop spans 13 amino acids. In nucleotides, the CDR3 is TGTGCCAGCAGCTTAGCCCTCCCCGGGGAGCAGTACTTC. This gives the protein CASSLALPGEQYF.

This clonotype was seen a few times. This rearrangement joins TRBV20-1 to TRBJ2-1; D is unclear. Germline V CDR1 and CDR2: DFQATT, SNEGSKA (reference sequence). The V gene lost 4 bases and the J gene lost 2 bases, with 15 bases spanning the gap. This CDR3 contains 15 residues. The CDR3 bases are TGCAGTGCTACGAGAGGAGTTCGCCCCTACAATGAGCAGTTCTTC. Protein sequence: CSATRGVRPYNEQFF.

The chain uses TRBV7-8 and TRBJ1-5; D is unresolved. CDR1 is SGHVS and CDR2 is FQNEAQ in the germline V gene. V lost 0 bases and J lost 0, with 9 bases in between. CDR3 length: 16 amino acids. CDR3 sequence (DNA): TGTGCCAGCAGCTTAGCCCCAACAGATAGCAATCAGCCCCAGCATTTT. Encoded protein: CASSLAPTDSNQPQHF.

The genes are TRBV3-1 and TRBJ2-3; 7 bases are a match to TRBD2. The trim removed 4 bases at V and 0 bases at J, leaving 1 base unmatched. Looked up from germline, CDR1 is LGHDT and CDR2 is YNNKEL (reference sequence). CDR3 length: 14 amino acids. The CDR3 here is CASSRRGSTDTQYF. DNA for the CDR3: TGTGCCAGCAGCCGGCGGGGGAGCACAGATACGCAGTATTTT.

This chain uses TRBV21-1 with TRBJ2-5; the table's TRBD2 call for D was not verified on the DNA. TRBV21-1 is marked as a pseudogene. The CDR3 has 17 residues. CDR3 nucleotides: TGTGCCAGCAGGACAAACGGACTAGCGGGAGATTCAGAGACCCAGTACTTC. Residues: CASRTNGLAGDSETQYF.

The genes are TRBV4-3 and TRBJ2-7; a weak D match, TRBD1 (5 bases). The germline CDR1 and CDR2 sequences are LGHNA and YSLEER. V was pared by 0 bases and J by 6 bases, with 18 bases between. This CDR3 contains 16 residues. The CDR3 region is CASSQETGRFTIEQYF. Written as DNA, the CDR3 is TGCGCCAGCAGCCAAGAAACAGGACGGTTTACGATCGAGCAGTACTTC.

In its sample, this clonotype was seen a few times. This chain connects TRBV7-8 to TRBJ2-1; D is possibly TRBD1 (6 bases). Trimming stripped 1 base from V and 8 bases from J, with 12 bases between. This CDR3 comprises 14 residues. Germline V gives CDR1 SGHVS, CDR2 FQNEAQ. The CDR3 DNA sequence: TGTGCCAGCAGCTTAGGGGCAGGGGCTTATGAGCAGTTCTTC. It specifies CASSLGAGAYEQFF. The entire variable domain, with the rest obtained from reference TRBV7-8 and TRBJ2-1, is as follows: GAGVSQSPRYKVAKRGQDVALRCDPISGHVSLFWYQQALGQGPEFLTYFQNEAQLDKSGLPSDRFFAERPEGSVSTLKIQRTQQEDSAVYLCASSLGAGAYEQFFGPGTRLTVL.

The chain links TRBV20-1 to TRBJ2-1; D is unclear. Germline assignment: CDR1 DFQATT and CDR2 SNEGSKA (reference sequence). Deletions cut 1 base from V and 2 bases from J, with 12 bases between. This CDR3 spans 15 amino acids. Here the CDR3 DNA reads TGCAGTGCTAGAGTCCTCCTAGGAGCCTACAATGAGCAGTTCTTC. Amino acid sequence: CSARVLLGAYNEQFF.

This clonotype was observed a handful of times. This chain uses TRBV20-1 with TRBJ2-5; 7 bases map to TRBD2. Trimming cost V 2 bases and J 2 bases; bases outside gene matches: 8. Germline CDR1 and CDR2: DFQATT and SNEGSKA (reference sequence). The CDR3 consists of 15 residues. As DNA, the CDR3 is TGCAGTGCTAGACCGCTAGGGAGGGTACAAGAGACCCAGTACTTC. Protein product: CSARPLGRVQETQYF.